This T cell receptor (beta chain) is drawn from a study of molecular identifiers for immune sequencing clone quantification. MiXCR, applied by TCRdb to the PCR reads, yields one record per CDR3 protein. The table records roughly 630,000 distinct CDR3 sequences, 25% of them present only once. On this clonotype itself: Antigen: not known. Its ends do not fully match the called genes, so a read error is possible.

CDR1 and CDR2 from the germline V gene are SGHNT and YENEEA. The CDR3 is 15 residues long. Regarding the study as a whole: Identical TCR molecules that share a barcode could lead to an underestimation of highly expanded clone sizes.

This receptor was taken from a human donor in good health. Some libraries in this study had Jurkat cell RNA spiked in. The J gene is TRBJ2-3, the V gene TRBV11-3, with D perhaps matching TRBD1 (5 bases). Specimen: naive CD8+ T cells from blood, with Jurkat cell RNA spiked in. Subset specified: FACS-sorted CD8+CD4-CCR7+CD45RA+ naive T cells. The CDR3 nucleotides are TGTGCCAGCAGCTTTTCCAGCTATAGCACAGGTACGCAGTATTTT. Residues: CASSFSSYSTGTQYF.